This T cell receptor (beta chain) was captured by sequencing in a study of CD8+ T cells in alopecia areata (dated by TCRdb to the late 2010s). Regarding the complete study: High-throughput TCRbeta sequencing was used to examine T cell clonal expansion in alopecia areata in both the C3H/HeJ mouse model and human patients. immunoSEQ multiplex PCR using 35 Vbeta forward primers and 13 Jbeta reverse primers was used to amplify TCRbeta CDR3 regions. Scalp tissue and sorted CD4+ and CD8+ peripheral blood T cells from patchy and totalis/universalis alopecia areata patients and from healthy controls were covered by human TCRbeta sequencing. The RNA source kit depended on sample type: the PAXgene miRNA kit for fixed scalp, the miRNeasy kit for PBMCs, and the RNeasy kit for mouse skin. Scalp clonality was compared across normal scalp (n=4), patchy alopecia areata scalp (n=8), and alopecia totalis/universalis scalp (n=8).

In regard to this clone: No antigen is known for it. Base qualities are missing; no much larger clone stands one base away.

Cut back by 7 bases and 8 bases, the V and J ends lie 21 bases apart. The germline V gene encodes CDR1 MNHEY and CDR2 SMNVEV (reference sequence). From its cysteine to its phenylalanine, the CDR3 spans 15 amino acids. The read is trimmed to its CDR3 DNA, 45 bases read in frame from base 1. Results the study describes overall, beyond this receptor: Compared with normal scalp, lesional scalp had higher clonality and more expanded CD8+ clones, particularly in alopecia totalis/universalis, a pattern that suggests antigenic drive. Shared TCR sequences between patients were less evident than in mice, which may be partly attributable to HLA diversity in the patient population. Unlike mouse skin, which is dominated by gammadelta T cells, normal human skin has resident alphabeta T cells that are also sequenced, and this complicates analysis of the scalp TCR repertoire.

Lesional scalp punch biopsies and peripheral blood were collected from alopecia areata patients. PBMCs were isolated by density centrifugation and stained for CD3, CD4 and CD8, and CD4+ and CD8+ T cells were sorted on a FACSAria. As part of a multicenter biomarker study, untreated alopecia areata patients were recruited. In several patients from the biomarker study, blood CD8+ T cells were sorted further into NKG2D-low and NKG2D-high fractions. The library was produced with the immunoSEQ multiplex PCR assay. To provide template for TCR sequencing, every sample had RNA extracted and reverse transcribed into cDNA. First-strand cDNA was synthesized using SuperScript III with a 2:1 mix of oligo-dT and random hexamers. A synthetic immune receptor repertoire was used to measure amplification bias, and any remaining bias was corrected computationally. The study's own analysis went as follows. Raw reads were preprocessed to remove errors, and CDR3 was defined by IMGT conventions from the conserved cysteine to phenylalanine. Clonality was computed by normalizing Shannon entropy by log2 of the number of productive unique TCRs and subtracting the result from 1. CD4 or CD8 identity of scalp clones was inferred by cross-referencing scalp TCRbeta sequences with sorted blood CD4 and CD8 repertoires. TCRdb stores this immuneACCESS table with in-frame sequences only. Part of the clones is absent; in the studies checked, under half of the shortfall reflects unresolved V genes, and no reason is known for the rest. The DNA gave D and trimming, while V, J and clone size come from that table. In all, the sample holds under 40,000 clones, and around 60% of those were seen once. The ten largest clones take up approximately 40% of the sample.

Input material: NKG2D-high CD8+ T cells sorted from blood. The label giving this sample's cell subset or site can be read as: sorted CD8+ NKG2D-high blood T cells. The chain was built from TRBV27 and TRBJ2-1; the D region is possibly TRBD1 or TRBD2, each matching across 5 bases. The TCR comes from a human donor with alopecia areata. The CDR3 region has the sequence CASNVRDGFFHEQFF. The DNA reads as follows: TGTGCCAGCAACGTCCGGGACGGATTTTTCCATGAGCAGTTCTTC.